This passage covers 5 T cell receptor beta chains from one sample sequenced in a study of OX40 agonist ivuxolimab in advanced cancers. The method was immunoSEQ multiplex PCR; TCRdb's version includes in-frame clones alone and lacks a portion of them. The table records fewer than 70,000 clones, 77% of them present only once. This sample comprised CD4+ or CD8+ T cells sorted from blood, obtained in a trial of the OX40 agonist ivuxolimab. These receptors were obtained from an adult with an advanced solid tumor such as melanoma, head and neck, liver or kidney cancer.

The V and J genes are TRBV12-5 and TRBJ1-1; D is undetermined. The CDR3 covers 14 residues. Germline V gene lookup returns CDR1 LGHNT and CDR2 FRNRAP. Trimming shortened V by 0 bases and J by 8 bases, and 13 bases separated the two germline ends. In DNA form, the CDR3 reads TGTGCTAGTGGTTTGGTACGGGCAGGTCAGGAAGCTTTCTTT. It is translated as CASGLVRAGQEAFF.

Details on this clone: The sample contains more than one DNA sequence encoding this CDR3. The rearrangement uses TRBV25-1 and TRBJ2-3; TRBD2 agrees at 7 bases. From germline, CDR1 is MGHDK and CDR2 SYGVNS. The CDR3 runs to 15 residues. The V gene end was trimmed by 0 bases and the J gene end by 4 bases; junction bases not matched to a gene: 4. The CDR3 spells CASSEYGGRADTQYF. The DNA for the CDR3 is TGTGCCAGCAGTGAATATGGTGGGAGGGCAGATACGCAGTATTTT.

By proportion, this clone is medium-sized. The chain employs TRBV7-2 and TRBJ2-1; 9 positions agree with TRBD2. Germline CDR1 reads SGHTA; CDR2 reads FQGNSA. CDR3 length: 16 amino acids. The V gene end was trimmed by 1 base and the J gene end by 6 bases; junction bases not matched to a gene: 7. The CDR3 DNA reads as TGTGCCAGCAGCTTAGGGCCGGGACTAGCCGGCAATGAGCAGTTCTTC. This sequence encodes CASSLGPGLAGNEQFF.

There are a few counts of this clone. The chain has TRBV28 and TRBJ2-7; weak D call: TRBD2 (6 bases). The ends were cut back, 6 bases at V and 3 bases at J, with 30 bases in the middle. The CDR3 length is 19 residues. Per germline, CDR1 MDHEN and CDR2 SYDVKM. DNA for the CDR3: TGTGCCAGCAGCCGTACCCTCTTAATGTGGTCGGGAGAGGGCTACGAGCAGTACTTC. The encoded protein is CASSRTLLMWSGEGYEQYF.

The CDR3 nucleotides are TGTGCCAGCAGTTTTAGTTCACTCACAGGCACTGAAGCTTTCTTT. Protein: CASSFSSLTGTEAFF. J is TRBJ1-1 and V is TRBV27, with D perhaps matching TRBD1 (5 bases). This CDR3 comprises 15 residues. Trimming cost V 3 bases and J 4 bases, with 15 bases left between them. Per germline, CDR1 MNHEY and CDR2 SMNVEV (reference sequence).